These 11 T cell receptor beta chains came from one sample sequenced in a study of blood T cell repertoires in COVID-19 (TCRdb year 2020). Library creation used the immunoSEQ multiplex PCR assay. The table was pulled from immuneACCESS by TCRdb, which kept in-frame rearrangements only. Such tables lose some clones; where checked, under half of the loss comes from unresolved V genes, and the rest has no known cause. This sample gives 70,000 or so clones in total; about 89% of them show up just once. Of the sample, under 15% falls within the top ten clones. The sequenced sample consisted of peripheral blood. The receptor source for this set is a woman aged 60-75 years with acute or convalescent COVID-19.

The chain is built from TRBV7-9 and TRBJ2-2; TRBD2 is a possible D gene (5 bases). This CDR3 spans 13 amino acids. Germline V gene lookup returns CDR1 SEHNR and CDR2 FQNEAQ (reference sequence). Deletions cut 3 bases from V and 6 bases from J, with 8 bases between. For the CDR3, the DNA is TGTGCCAGCAGCTTTCCGGGATCCGGGGAGCTGTTTTTT. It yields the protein CASSFPGSGELFF.

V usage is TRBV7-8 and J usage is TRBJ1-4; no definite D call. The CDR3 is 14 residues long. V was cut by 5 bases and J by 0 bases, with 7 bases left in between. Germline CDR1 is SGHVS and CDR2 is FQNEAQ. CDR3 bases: TGTGCCAGCAGCCGCTCGGCAACTAATGAAAAACTGTTTTTT. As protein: CASSRSATNEKLFF.

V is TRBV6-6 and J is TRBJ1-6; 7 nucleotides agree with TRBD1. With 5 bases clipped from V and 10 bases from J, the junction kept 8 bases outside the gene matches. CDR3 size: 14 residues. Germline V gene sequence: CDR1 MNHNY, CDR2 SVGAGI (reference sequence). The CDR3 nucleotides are TGTGCCAGCAGTCCTCAGGGGGTATGGTCACCCCTCCACTTT. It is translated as CASSPQGVWSPLHF.

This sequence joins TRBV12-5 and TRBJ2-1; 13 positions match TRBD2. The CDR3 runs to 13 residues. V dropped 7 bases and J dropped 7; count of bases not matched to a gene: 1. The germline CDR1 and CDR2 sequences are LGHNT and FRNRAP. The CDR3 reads CASETSGGNEQFF. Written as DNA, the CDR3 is TGTGCTAGTGAGACTAGCGGGGGGAATGAGCAGTTCTTC.

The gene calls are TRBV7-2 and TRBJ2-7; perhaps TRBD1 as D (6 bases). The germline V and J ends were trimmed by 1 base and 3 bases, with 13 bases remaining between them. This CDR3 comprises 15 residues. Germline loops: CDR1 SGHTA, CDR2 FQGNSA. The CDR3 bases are TGTGCCAGCAGCTTAGGTCGCAGGGGACGCTACGAGCAGTACTTC. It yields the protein CASSLGRRGRYEQYF.

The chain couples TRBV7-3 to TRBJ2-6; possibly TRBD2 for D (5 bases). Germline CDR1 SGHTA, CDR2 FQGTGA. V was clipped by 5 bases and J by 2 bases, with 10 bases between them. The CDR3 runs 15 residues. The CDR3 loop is CASSPSGTGANVLTF. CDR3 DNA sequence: TGTGCCAGCAGCCCGTCCGGGACTGGGGCCAACGTCCTGACTTTC.

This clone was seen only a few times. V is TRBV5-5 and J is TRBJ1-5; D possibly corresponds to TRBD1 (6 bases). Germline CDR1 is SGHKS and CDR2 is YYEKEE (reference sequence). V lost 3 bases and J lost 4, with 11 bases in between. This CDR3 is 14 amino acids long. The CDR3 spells CASSSTGWNQPQHF. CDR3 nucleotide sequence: TGTGCCAGCAGCTCGACAGGATGGAATCAGCCCCAGCATTTT.

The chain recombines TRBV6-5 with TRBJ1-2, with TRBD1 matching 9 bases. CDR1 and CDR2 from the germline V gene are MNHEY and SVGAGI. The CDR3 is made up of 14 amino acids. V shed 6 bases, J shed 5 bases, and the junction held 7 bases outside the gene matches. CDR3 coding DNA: TGTGCCAGCAGCCTTGACAGGGGGAGGTATGGCTACACCTTC. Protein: CASSLDRGRYGYTF.

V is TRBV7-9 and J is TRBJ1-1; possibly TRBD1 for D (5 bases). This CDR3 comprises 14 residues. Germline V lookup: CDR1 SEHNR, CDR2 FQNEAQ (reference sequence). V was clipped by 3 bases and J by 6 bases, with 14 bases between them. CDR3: CASSLRAGRSEAFF. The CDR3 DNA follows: TGTGCCAGCAGCTTGCGAGCAGGGAGGTCTGAAGCTTTCTTT. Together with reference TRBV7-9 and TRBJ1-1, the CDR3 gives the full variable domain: DTGVSQNPRHKITKRGQNVTFRCDPISEHNRLYWYRQTLGQGPEFLTYFQNEAQLEKSRLLSDRFSAERPKGSFSTLEIQRTEQGDSAMYLCASSLRAGRSEAFFGQGTRLTVV.

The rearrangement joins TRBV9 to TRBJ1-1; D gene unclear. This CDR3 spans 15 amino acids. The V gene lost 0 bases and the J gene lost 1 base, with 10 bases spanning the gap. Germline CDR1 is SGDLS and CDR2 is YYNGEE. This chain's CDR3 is CASSVVPESNTEAFF. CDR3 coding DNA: TGTGCCAGCAGCGTAGTGCCGGAGTCGAACACTGAAGCTTTCTTT. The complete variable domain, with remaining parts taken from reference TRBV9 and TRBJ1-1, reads DSGVTQTPKHLITATGQRVTLRCSPRSGDLSVYWYQQSLDQGLQFLIQYYNGEERAKGNILERFSAQQFPDLHSELNLSSLELGDSALYFCASSVVPESNTEAFFGQGTRLTVV.

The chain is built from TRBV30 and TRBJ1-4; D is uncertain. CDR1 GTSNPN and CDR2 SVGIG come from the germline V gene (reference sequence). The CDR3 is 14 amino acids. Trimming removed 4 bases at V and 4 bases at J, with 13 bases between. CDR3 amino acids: CAWNAGKVNEKLFF. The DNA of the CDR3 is TGTGCCTGGAATGCGGGGAAGGTTAATGAAAAACTGTTTTTT.